This T cell receptor beta chain was recorded in a study of T cell responses to AZD1222 COVID-19 vaccine (dated by TCRdb to the early 2020s). For the study in its entirety: AZD1222 recipients with second doses at about 4 weeks or about 12 weeks were pooled, because spike-specific TCR depth and breadth did not differ between schedules. TCR sequencing was performed for about 240 trial participants, of whom 200 to 220 were given two doses of AZD1222 and approximately 25 were given two doses of MenACWY control vaccine. Trial participants were enrolled into age subgroups of 18-55, 56-69 and 70-plus years, which contained roughly 150, 30 and 60 TCR-sequenced participants, respectively. The paper as a whole reports these results and caveats: Spike-specific TCR breadth and depth rose significantly after two AZD1222 doses compared with day 0 and with MenACWY recipients. Because no samples from the day 14 peak response were available, repertoires could be characterized only after the peak T cell response. Reportedly, almost half of the unique spike-specific TCRs recognized epitopes lying outside the regions that are mutated in the B.1.351 and B.1.1.7 variants. The vaccine-associated CD4 TCRs covered the entire spike protein, and the dominant responses fell in regions 160-218 and 743-854. The 56-69-year group was small, and its depth increase did not reach significance, likely because of low power. Only six AZD1222 recipients were SARS-CoV-2 seropositive at baseline, limiting conclusions about previously exposed vaccinees. Participants were mostly white British, with more females than males. The authors suggested clonal diversity may have been underestimated.

The sample's time point, from its label and the paper: baseline before first vaccination. The vaccinee samples were drawn from two UK trials, COV001 and COV002, one of which was a single-blind randomized controlled phase 2/3 trial testing AZD1222 (ChAdOx1 nCoV-19) in healthy adults. For TCRbeta chain sequencing, PBMC samples were collected from trial participants at day 0 and at day 28 after the second dose. Points on this clone: This receptor's antigen is unknown. It has no much larger one-base neighbor in the sample; base qualities were not kept.

The CDR3 regions of human TCRbeta chains were analyzed by immunosequencing. On the study's bioinformatics: TCRs in the repertoires were matched against a reference library of SARS-CoV-2-specific TCRs that had been generated with the MIRA antigen-specificity platform. Breadth was defined as the fraction of unique TCRs that were SARS-CoV-2-associated. Depth was defined as the fraction of total T cells that were SARS-CoV-2-associated. Each spike-specific TCR was assigned to its reactive spike region and to a CD4 or CD8 class using the MIRA data. Log10-transformed breadth and depth values were compared by one-way ANOVA with Sidak's multiple comparisons tests. TCRdb took over this immuneACCESS table, retaining in-frame rearrangements with V and J assigned. Such tables are incomplete; in checked studies, under half of the missing clones stem from an unresolved V gene, and the remainder is unexplained. For V, J and clone size, that table is used; D and trimming come from the DNA. This sample holds around 84,000 clones; 75% to 90% were observed only once. The ten top clones hold 31% of the sample.

The CDR3, from cysteine to phenylalanine, totals 14 residues. Only the CDR3 DNA is retained, 42 bases long and in frame from the first base. Reading the germline V gene gives CDR1 SGHDT and CDR2 YYEEEE. Deletion took 0 bases off V and 4 bases off J, with a span of 7 bases between the germline ends. The rearrangement joined TRBV5-6 to TRBJ1-4; the D gene is possibly TRBD1, with 5 bases matching. This TCR came from an adult in good health. Material: peripheral blood, obtained on day 0 of AZD1222 vaccination. The DNA reads as follows: TGTGCCAGCAGCTTGGAACAGGTTAATGAAAAACTGTTTTTT. It codes for CASSLEQVNEKLFF.